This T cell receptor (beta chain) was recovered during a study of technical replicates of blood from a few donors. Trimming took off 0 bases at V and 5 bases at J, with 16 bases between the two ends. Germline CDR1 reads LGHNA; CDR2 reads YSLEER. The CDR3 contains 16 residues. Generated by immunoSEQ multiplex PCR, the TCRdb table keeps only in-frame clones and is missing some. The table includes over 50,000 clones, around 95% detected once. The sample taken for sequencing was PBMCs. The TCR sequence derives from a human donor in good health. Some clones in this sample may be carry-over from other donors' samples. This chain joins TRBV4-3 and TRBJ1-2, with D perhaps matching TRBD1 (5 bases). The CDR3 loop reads CASSQDRDSFYYGYTF. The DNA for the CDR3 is TGCGCCAGCAGCCAAGATAGGGACTCTTTCTATTATGGCTACACCTTC.